This T cell receptor beta chain was captured by sequencing in a study of OX40 agonist ivuxolimab in advanced cancers. A note on the overall study: The costimulatory receptor OX40 (CD134) was targeted by ivuxolimab, a fully human IgG2 agonistic monoclonal antibody. Intravenous ivuxolimab was administered to patients every 2 weeks at six dose levels: 0.01, 0.1, 0.3, 1.5, 3 and 10 mg/kg. Of the approximately 54 dose-escalation patients, hepatocellular carcinoma was present in 19, melanoma in approximately 15, renal cell carcinoma in 9 and head and neck cancer in 9. In the dose-escalation cohort, around four fifths of patients were male, and the mean age was around 60 years, with a range of 23 to 79. Prior anti-PD-1, anti-PD-L1 or anti-CTLA-4 therapy was permitted, and checkpoint inhibitors had been received by about 44% of dose-escalation patients. Three dose-escalation patients achieved partial responses, one with hepatocellular carcinoma and two with cutaneous melanoma. Peripheral TCRbeta sequencing aimed to test whether ivuxolimab altered TCR sequence diversity and caused clonal T-cell expansion. The paper describes the monotherapy dose-escalation part (N of about 50 patients) of the phase I trial of ivuxolimab. General conclusions and limits of the study: At doses of 0.1 to 3.0 mg/kg, clonal expansion of both CD4+ and CD8+ T cells in blood was seen between baseline and week 6. After ivuxolimab, more expanded clones were found on average in CD8+ T cells than in CD4+ T cells. The antigen specificity of the peripheral T cells that underwent clonal expansion was not determined. In the 0.1-3.0 mg/kg groups, partial responders were among the patients with the lowest normalized peripheral clonal expansion, particularly in CD8+ T cells. Low levels of normalized T-cell clonal expansion were also seen in some patients who did not respond.

To sequence the TCRbeta CDR3 region, genomic DNA was isolated from the sorted cells. TCRbeta CDR3 regions were sequenced using the immunoSEQ Assay. Here the immuneACCESS table is served through TCRdb, limited to in-frame sequences with V and J called. Missing clones are a known gap in these copies; in checked studies unresolved V genes cover under half, and the rest lacks a known reason. This sample gives about 54,000 clones in total; 80% to 90% of them show up just once. The ten largest make up 0.75% of the sample. This clone was detected only a few times. This clone's antigen is unknown. One base away there is no much larger clone; base qualities are not given. Trimming takes 1 base off V and 10 bases off J; junction bases not matched to a gene: 12. CDR1 and CDR2 (SNHLY, FYNNEI) derive from the germline V gene. From the cysteine up to the phenylalanine, the CDR3 has a length of 16 residues. Only the CDR3 region is kept as DNA, spanning 48 bases read in frame from base 1.

The trial excluded patients who had a history of autoimmune disease or who were on systemic immunosuppression. In every dose cohort, peripheral blood was drawn for TCR sequencing at baseline, cycle 4 day 1, and cycle 7 day 1. The samples were taken from a phase I, first-in-human, multicenter, open-label dose-escalation trial of ivuxolimab. The trial enrolled adults with locally advanced or metastatic head and neck squamous cell, hepatocellular, melanoma or renal cell carcinoma. Before TCR sequencing, CD4+ T cells and CD8+ T cells were sorted from peripheral blood as separate populations. Sequencing used CD4+ or CD8+ T cells sorted from blood, obtained in a trial of the OX40 agonist ivuxolimab. The chain links TRBV2 with TRBJ2-3, with 9 central nucleotides matching TRBD2. The clonotype originates from an adult with an advanced solid tumor such as melanoma, head and neck, liver or kidney cancer. The DNA reads as follows: TGTGCCAGCAGTGAAGGGCTAGCGGGGAATGGGAAGGCGCAGTATTTT. It translates as CASSEGLAGNGKAQYF.